This entry is about one T cell receptor beta chain. The antigen is unknown. These data originate in a study of shared clonotypes between healthy human individuals. General study results and limits: Non-shared clonotypes were found to have lower generation probabilities than the clonotypes that were shared by all four of the sorted-subset donors. Generally, estimated richness proved larger in naive subsets than it did in memory subsets.

Sequencing used immunoSEQ multiplex PCR; TCRdb keeps in-frame clones, though not all of them. Here the sample spans about 2.3 million clones, 85% to 95% being singletons. The germline V gene has CDR1 SGHRS and CDR2 YFSETQ. V was cut by 2 bases and J by 3 bases, with 11 bases left in between. The CDR3 has 14 residues. This chain joins TRBV5-1 and TRBJ2-5; D is perhaps TRBD2 (6 bases). The origin of this receptor is a young man in good health. Some clones in this sample may be carry-over from other donors' samples. The sample was naive CD4+ T cells from PBMCs. Subset noted: CD45RA+ positively selected. The CDR3: CASSFGGTEETQYF. CDR3 nucleotides: TGCGCCAGCAGCTTCGGCGGGACCGAAGAGACCCAGTACTTC.